These 16 T cell receptor beta chains were all obtained from the same sample, sequenced in a study of blood T cells in healthy people across ages. The use of a sample-barcoded 5' primer and a J-beta primer mix characterized a second PCR of roughly 6 to 11 cycles. TCRdb analysed the 5' RACE reads with MiXCR anew, one entry per CDR3 protein. The data show about 1.6 million distinct CDR3 sequences, with 30% to 35% seen just once and 11% held by the top ten. The specimen was blood. The receptor set was obtained from a woman aged 25 to 39 in good health.

This chain connects TRBV12-3 or TRBV12-4 to TRBJ2-7, with TRBD2 identical over 8 bases. CDR3 length: 14 residues. Losses at the gene ends were 3 bases for V and 3 bases for J; bases not matched to a gene: 4. This CDR3 reads CASSFSAGGYEQYF. The CDR3, as DNA: TGTGCCAGCAGTTTTTCGGCGGGGGGCTACGAGCAGTACTTC.

A few counts support this clonotype. This chain connects TRBV27 to TRBJ2-7; either TRBD1 or TRBD2 may supply D (5 bases each). The ends were cut back, 0 bases at V and 4 bases at J, with 10 bases in the middle. Per the germline V gene, CDR1 is MNHEY and CDR2 is SMNVEV (reference sequence). The CDR3 consists of 14 residues. The CDR3: CASSLSGDLYEQYF. CDR3 in DNA: TGTGCCAGCAGTTTATCCGGGGACCTATACGAGCAGTACTTC.

This clonotype has more than one count but fewer than ten. V gene TRBV28 combines with J gene TRBJ2-7; no clear D gene. CDR3 length equals 13 residues. Germline values: CDR1 MDHEN, CDR2 SYDVKM. Trimming left V 3 bases short and J 5 bases short, with 11 bases between. The CDR3 loop is CASSLAGPHEQYF. CDR3 bases: TGTGCCAGCAGTTTGGCTGGGCCCCACGAGCAGTACTTC.

The chain uses TRBV7-2 and TRBJ1-1, with a weak D call TRBD1 (5 bases). Trimming pared 5 bases from V and 3 bases from J, leaving 25 bases between. This CDR3 has 18 residues. From germline, CDR1 is SGHTA and CDR2 FQGNSA. Here the CDR3 reads CASSPERPRVRLDTEAFF. CDR3 nucleotide sequence: TGTGCCAGCAGCCCCGAAAGGCCCAGGGTCAGATTGGACACTGAAGCTTTCTTT.

This clonotype was recorded a few times. This sequence joins TRBV30 and TRBJ2-7; 9 bases agree with TRBD1. CDR3 length equals 14 residues. Germline CDR1 GTSNPN, CDR2 SVGIG (reference sequence). V gave up 3 bases and J gave up 1 base; unmatched junction bases: 4. DNA for the CDR3: TGTGCCTGGAGCGCGACAGGGGGTTCCTACGAGCAGTACTTC. Its protein is CAWSATGGSYEQYF.

This clonotype was found a few times. V gene TRBV9 combines with J gene TRBJ2-3; D is ambiguous. The CDR3 sequence is 15 residues long. Trimming took 0 bases from V and 0 from J, leaving 8 bases between them. Germline CDR1 reads SGDLS; CDR2 reads YYNGEE. The CDR3 spells CASSVGTRSTDTQYF. CDR3 in DNA: TGTGCCAGCAGCGTAGGAACCCGGAGCACAGATACGCAGTATTTT. Filled out from reference TRBV9 and TRBJ2-3, the complete variable domain reads DSGVTQTPKHLITATGQRVTLRCSPRSGDLSVYWYQQSLDQGLQFLIQYYNGEERAKGNILERFSAQQFPDLHSELNLSSLELGDSALYFCASSVGTRSTDTQYFGPGTRLTVL.

Details on this clonotype: A read error may explain this, as a much larger clone is one base away. CDR3 protein: CASSLSASYGQYF. The CDR3 DNA reads as TGTGCCAGCAGTTTGTCAGCCTCCTACGGGCAGTACTTC. V gene TRBV12-3 or TRBV12-4 combines with J gene TRBJ2-7; D not resolved. The CDR3 length is 13 residues.

The V gene is TRBV12-3 or TRBV12-4, the J gene TRBJ2-7, with 14 positions matching TRBD2. The trim removed 9 bases at V and 4 bases at J, leaving 2 bases unmatched. The CDR3 is 13 residues long. The chain's CDR3 is CASGLAGGYEQYF. The CDR3 DNA sequence: TGTGCCAGTGGACTAGCGGGAGGTTACGAGCAGTACTTC.

This clonotype was counted a few times. This chain uses TRBV20-1 with TRBJ2-3; D remains unclear. The CDR3 length is 15 residues. V was clipped by 3 bases and J by 3 bases, with 16 bases between them. Germline V lookup: CDR1 DFQATT, CDR2 SNEGSKA (reference sequence). For the CDR3, the DNA is TGCAGTGCTAGCCTCACTATATATAAAACAGATACGCAGTATTTT. Protein product: CSASLTIYKTDTQYF.

This clonotype was seen only a few times. V usage is TRBV28 and J usage is TRBJ2-7; 8 bases align to TRBD1. The CDR3 length is 14 residues. Germline CDR1 MDHEN, CDR2 SYDVKM. The V segment lost 4 bases and the J segment 2 bases; nucleotides outside the gene matches: 4. The CDR3 region is CASSWEQGAYEQYF. CDR3 sequence (DNA): TGTGCCAGCAGTTGGGAACAGGGGGCCTACGAGCAGTACTTC.

The chain joins TRBV9 to TRBJ2-1; D is possibly TRBD2 (5 bases). This CDR3 contains 16 residues. Germline V gene sequence: CDR1 SGDLS, CDR2 YYNGEE. V was trimmed by 0 bases and J by 6 bases, leaving 16 bases between them. The CDR3 reads CASSVGVASSFNEQFF. CDR3 nucleotides: TGTGCCAGCAGCGTAGGAGTGGCTAGCTCGTTCAATGAGCAGTTCTTC.

For this clonotype: Germline is not matched at one junction end, which may reflect a read error. V and J are TRBV9 and TRBJ2-1, with 12 bases that match TRBD2. The CDR3 totals 15 residues. The germline CDR1 and CDR2 sequences are SGDLS and YYNGEE. CDR3 DNA sequence: TGTGTCAGCAGCGTGACTAGCGGGAGTAGCTATGAGCAGTTCTTC. Encoded protein: CVSSVTSGSSYEQFF.

This clonotype was counted only a few times. This rearrangement joins TRBV7-6 to TRBJ2-5, with D uncertain. The ends were cut back, 1 base at V and 5 bases at J, with 14 bases in the middle. Germline values: CDR1 SGHVS, CDR2 FNYEAQ. This CDR3 is 15 amino acids long. CDR3 nucleotides: TGTGCCAGCAGCTTAGGGACCCAATTAGGGGAGACCCAGTACTTC. Protein sequence: CASSLGTQLGETQYF.

The chain links TRBV20-1 to TRBJ2-7; weak D call: TRBD1 (7 bases). Trimming shortened V by 0 bases and J by 5 bases, and 14 bases separated the two germline ends. The CDR3 loop spans 14 amino acids. The germline CDR1 and CDR2 sequences are DFQATT and SNEGSKA (reference sequence). CDR3 sequence (DNA): TGCAGTGCTAGAGATCGATGGAGGGGGCACGAGCAGTACTTC. Its translation: CSARDRWRGHEQYF.

The chain employs TRBV21-1 and TRBJ2-5; the table gives TRBD2 as D, unverified against the DNA. TRBV21-1 is a pseudogene. There are 18 residues in the CDR3. CDR3 nucleotide sequence: TGTGCCAGCAGCGCCCAACTAGCGGGGGAGGGTCTAGAAGAGACCCAGTACTTC. It codes for CASSAQLAGEGLEETQYF.

V and J are TRBV4-1 and TRBJ1-5, with D possibly matching TRBD1 (6 bases). Germline CDR1 is MGHRA and CDR2 is YSYEKL. V dropped 4 bases and J dropped 3 bases, with 13 bases sitting between them. The CDR3 is made up of 15 amino acids. The CDR3: CASSRGGGANQPQHF. CDR3 bases: TGCGCCAGCAGCCGAGGGGGAGGGGCCAATCAGCCCCAGCATTTT.